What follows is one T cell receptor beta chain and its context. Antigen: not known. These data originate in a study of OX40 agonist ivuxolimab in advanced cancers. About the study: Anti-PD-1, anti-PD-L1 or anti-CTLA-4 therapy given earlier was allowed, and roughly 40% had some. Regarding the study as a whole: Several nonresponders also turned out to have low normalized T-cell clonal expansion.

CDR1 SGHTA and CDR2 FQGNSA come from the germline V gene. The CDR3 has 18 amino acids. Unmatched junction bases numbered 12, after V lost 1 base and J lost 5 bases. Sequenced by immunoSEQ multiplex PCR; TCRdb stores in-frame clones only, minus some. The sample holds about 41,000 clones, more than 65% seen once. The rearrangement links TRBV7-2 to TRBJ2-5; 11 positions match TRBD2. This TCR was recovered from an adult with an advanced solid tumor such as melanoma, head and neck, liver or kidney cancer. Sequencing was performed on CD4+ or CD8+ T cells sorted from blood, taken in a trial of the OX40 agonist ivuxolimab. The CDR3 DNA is TGTGCCAGCAGCTTAGGAGGGCCACTAGCGGGAGTCGGGGAGACCCAGTACTTC. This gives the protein CASSLGGPLAGVGETQYF.